These T cell receptor beta chains were read from a single sample in a study of blood T cell repertoires in COVID-19. Produced via immunoSEQ multiplex PCR; TCRdb's table is partial and in-frame only. The sample lists around 110,000 clones, under 90% occurring once. The sequenced material came from peripheral blood. The origin of the receptors is a woman aged 60-75 years with acute or convalescent COVID-19. Each CDR3 is given with its conserved first and last residue. D genes are given only for firm matches. For some rows the clone size is stated as once, few or many, or as a class when expanded; others skip it.

V	J	D	size	CDR3	DNA
TRBV5-1	TRBJ2-7	NA	NA	CASSPERSPYEQYF	TGCGCCAGCAGCCCAGAGCGATCGCCCTACGAGCAGTACTTC
TRBV5-5	TRBJ1-3	NA	NA	CASSLAGTGNTIYF	TGTGCCAGCAGCTTGGCAGGGACTGGAAACACCATATATTTT
TRBV2	TRBJ2-2	TRBD1	few	CASVRDRGNTGELFF	TGTGCCAGCGTCCGGGACAGGGGAAATACCGGGGAGCTGTTTTTT
TRBV5-6	TRBJ1-2	NA	NA	CASSSGQSRYGYTF	TGTGCCAGCAGCTCCGGACAGAGCCGCTATGGCTACACCTTC
TRBV2	TRBJ2-1	TRBD2	NA	CASEREGLNEQFF	TGTGCCAGCGAACGGGAGGGCCTTAATGAGCAGTTCTTC
TRBV4-1	TRBJ1-4	TRBD1	NA	CASSQDQGAGEKLFF	TGCGCCAGCAGCCAAGATCAGGGGGCGGGTGAAAAACTGTTTTTT
TRBV19	TRBJ2-7	NA	NA	CASSLDRSYEQYF	TGTGCCAGTAGTCTGGACAGATCCTACGAGCAGTACTTC
TRBV10-3	TRBJ1-5	NA	few	CAIGLGGGGQPQHF	TGTGCCATCGGCCTGGGTGGTGGGGGGCAGCCCCAGCATTTT
TRBV7-2	TRBJ1-1	TRBD1	NA	CASSRNRGTEAFF	TGTGCCAGCAGCCGAAACAGGGGCACTGAAGCTTTCTTT
TRBV3-1/TRBV3-2	TRBJ2-5	NA	NA	CASSHQRQETQYF	TGTGCCAGCAGCCATCAACGGCAAGAGACCCAGTACTTC
TRBV5-5	TRBJ1-4	TRBD1	NA	CASSLGSTGGSEKLFF	TGTGCCAGCAGCTTGGGGTCAACAGGGGGTTCTGAAAAACTGTTTTTT
TRBV5-1	TRBJ1-1	TRBD1	few	CASSFQGGEAFF	TGCGCCAGCAGCTTCCAGGGGGGCGAAGCTTTCTTT
TRBV28	TRBJ2-7	TRBD1	NA	CASISGTGVYEQYF	TGTGCCAGCATCTCCGGGACAGGGGTCTACGAGCAGTACTTC
TRBV6-6	TRBJ1-5	TRBD1	NA	CASSYGQVGQPQHF	TGTGCCAGCAGTTACGGACAGGTGGGGCAGCCCCAGCATTTT
TRBV6-5	TRBJ1-2	NA	NA	CASKQGPYGYTF	TGTGCCAGCAAACAGGGCCCCTATGGCTACACCTTC
TRBV11-2	TRBJ2-1	NA	few	CASSLDRGEQFF	TGTGCCAGCAGCTTAGATCGGGGTGAGCAGTTCTTC
TRBV9	TRBJ2-5	TRBD1	NA	CASSAGTGIKAETQYF	TGTGCCAGCAGCGCGGGGACAGGGATAAAGGCAGAGACCCAGTACTTC
TRBV5-1	TRBJ2-5	NA	NA	CASSQDRVQETQYF	TGCGCCAGCAGTCAAGACAGAGTCCAAGAGACCCAGTACTTC